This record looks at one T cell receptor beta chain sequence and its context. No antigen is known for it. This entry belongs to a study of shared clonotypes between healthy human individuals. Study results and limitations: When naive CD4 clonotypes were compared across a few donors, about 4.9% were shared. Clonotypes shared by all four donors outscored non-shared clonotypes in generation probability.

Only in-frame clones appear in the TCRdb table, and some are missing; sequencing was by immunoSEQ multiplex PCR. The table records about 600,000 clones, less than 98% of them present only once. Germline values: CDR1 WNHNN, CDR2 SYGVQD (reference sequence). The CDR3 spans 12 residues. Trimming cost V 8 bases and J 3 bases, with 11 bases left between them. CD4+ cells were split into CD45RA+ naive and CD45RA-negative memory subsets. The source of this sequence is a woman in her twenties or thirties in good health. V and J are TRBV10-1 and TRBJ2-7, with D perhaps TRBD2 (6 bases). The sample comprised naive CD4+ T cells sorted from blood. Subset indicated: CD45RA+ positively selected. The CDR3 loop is CASGDGSYEQYF. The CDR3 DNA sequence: TGCGCCAGCGGGGACGGGAGCTACGAGCAGTACTTC.